This is a list of T cell receptor beta chains from one sample in a study of cytomegalovirus exposure and HLA in healthy donors. This table comes from immunoSEQ multiplex PCR, and its TCRdb copy is limited to in-frame clones, with some not included. The sample's table shows about 130,000 clones. The specimen sequenced was PBMCs. Receptors were obtained from a woman aged 35 to 49 in good health and CMV-seropositive. Each CDR3 is given with its conserved first and last residue. D genes are given only for firm matches.

TRBJ1-1 TRBV5-1 . TGCGCCAGCAGCCCTTCAGGGGACACTGAAGCTTTCTTT CASSPSGDTEAFF
TRBJ2-1 TRBV18 TRBD2 TGTGCCAGCTCACCACCGTCAGCGGGAAGCACCTACAATGAGCAGTTCTTC CASSPPSAGSTYNEQFF
TRBJ1-1 TRBV18 TRBD1 TGTGCCAGCTCACCATCCGACAGGGGAGGAAACACTGAAGCTTTCTTT CASSPSDRGGNTEAFF
TRBJ1-1 TRBV5-1 . TGCGCCAGCAGCTTGGGTACAGTAAACACTGAAGCTTTCTTT CASSLGTVNTEAFF
TRBJ2-1 TRBV10-2 TRBD2 TGCGCCAGCAGTGAGACTGCGGGAGGAAACTACAATGAGCAGTTCTTC CASSETAGGNYNEQFF
TRBJ2-3 TRBV9 . TGTGCCAGCAGCGTAGTAGGCAGGGAAGATACGCAGTATTTT CASSVVGREDTQYF
TRBJ2-7 TRBV4-1 TRBD2 TGCGCCAGCAGCCCCTCTTCAGGACTAGCGGGAGGGTACGAGCAGTACTTC CASSPSSGLAGGYEQYF
TRBJ2-1 TRBV18 TRBD2 TGTGCCAGCTCCTCCGGGACTAGCGGGTACGGGGCCCAATATGAGCAGTTCTTC CASSSGTSGYGAQYEQFF
TRBJ2-3 TRBV2 . TGTGCCAGCAGTGAGCGGTTGTTCACAGATACGCAGTATTTT CASSERLFTDTQYF
TRBJ1-1 TRBV11-2 . TGTGCCAGCAGCTTATTGAGCACTGAAGCTTTCTTT CASSLLSTEAFF
TRBJ2-1 TRBV5-4 TRBD2 TGTGCCAGCAGCTTGGAGGCGGGAGGGCTCTCCTACAATGAGCAGTTCTTC CASSLEAGGLSYNEQFF
TRBJ1-2 TRBV29-1 TRBD1 TGCAGCGTTGAATCGCAAATTTTGGGACAGGGAGACAGCTACACCTTC CSVESQILGQGDSYTF
TRBJ2-2 TRBV30 . TGTGCCTGGATGGCGGGCCCGAACACCGGGGAGCTGTTTTTT CAWMAGPNTGELFF
TRBJ2-3 TRBV5-1 . TGCGCCAGCAGCCTAGCCATGGAACCGCAGTATTTT CASSLAMEPQYF
TRBJ1-2 TRBV7-4 TRBD1 TGTGCCAGCAGCTTTCCGGGACAGGGAATCTATGGCTACACCTTC CASSFPGQGIYGYTF
TRBJ1-4 TRBV10-3 . TGTGCCATCAGACAGGAAGCAACTAATGAAAAACTGTTTTTT CAIRQEATNEKLFF
TRBJ1-5 TRBV5-6 . TGTGCCAGCAGCCGAGATGGCAATCAGCCCCAGCATTTT CASSRDGNQPQHF
TRBJ1-2 TRBV2 . TGTGCCAGCAATAAAAACATGGCTCGCTATGGCTACACCTTC CASNKNMARYGYTF
TRBJ2-1 TRBV29-1 . TGCAGCGTTGAGGGGAGCGCTGATTACAATGAGCAGTTCTTC CSVEGSADYNEQFF
TRBJ2-1 TRBV6-7 . TGTGCCAGCAGACCCTTAGGGACAAAGCCTAACGACCCCAAAGAGACCCCTGAGGACAATGAGCAGTTCTTC CASRPLGTKPNDPKETPEDNEQFF
TRBJ1-5 TRBV18 . TGTGCCAGCTCACCTGGGCAGGATCAGCCCCAGCATTTT CASSPGQDQPQHF
TRBJ1-5 TRBV28 . TGTGCCAGCAGACAGGGATATCAGCCCCAGCATTTT CASRQGYQPQHF
TRBJ2-5 TRBV7-8 . TGTGCCAGCAGCCCAAGAACAGGGAAGCAAGAGACCCAGTACTTC CASSPRTGKQETQYF
TRBJ2-3 TRBV2 . TGTGCCAGCAGTACACACACCTCCACGCAGTATTTT CASSTHTSTQYF
TRBJ2-7 TRBV27 . TGTGCCAGCAGTTTTGTAACTAGAGGGCTTTTCTACGAGCAGTACTTC CASSFVTRGLFYEQYF
TRBJ1-1 TRBV20-1 . TGCAGTGCCGGGCGGGTACTTGAAGCTTTCTTT CSAGRVLEAFF
TRBJ2-7 TRBV5-5 TRBD2 TGTGCCAGCAGCTTGGGGGGGGGTATGCGATACGAGCAGTACTTC CASSLGGGMRYEQYF
TRBJ2-7 TRBV6-6 . TGTGCCAGCAGTTTTGATCCGGGCTACGAGCAGTACTTC CASSFDPGYEQYF
TRBJ2-7 TRBV28 . TGTGCCAGCCATTGGCACAGGGAAGTCAACGAGCAGTACTTC CASHWHREVNEQYF
TRBJ2-2 TRBV19 . TGTGCCAGTAGTATACGCCTAGATGGCACCGGGGAGCTGTTTTTT CASSIRLDGTGELFF
TRBJ2-7 TRBV7-6 TRBD2 TGTGCCAGCAGCGCAACCCCACTCAGCGGGAGTAACTACGAGCAGTACTTC CASSATPLSGSNYEQYF
TRBJ1-1 TRBV28 . TGTGCCAGCAGGAAAAGGGGGAACACTGAAGCTTTCTTT CASRKRGNTEAFF
TRBJ1-5 TRBV7-9 . TGTGCCAGCAGCCGAATGGAGCAGCCCCAGCATTTT CASSRMEQPQHF
TRBJ2-5 TRBV11-2 TRBD2 TGTGCCAGCAGCTTTGGACTAGCGGGACTACAAGAGACCCAGTACTTC CASSFGLAGLQETQYF
TRBJ2-7 TRBV7-6 TRBD2 TGTGCCAGCAGCCCCGGGACTAGTATCCACGAGCAGTACTTC CASSPGTSIHEQYF
TRBJ2-2 TRBV28 TRBD2 TGTGCCAGCAGCCCCCTTGGACTAGCGGGGAACACCGGGGAGCTGTTTTTT CASSPLGLAGNTGELFF
TRBJ1-4 TRBV6-5 . TGTGCCAGCAGGAGACAGGAGAGGGAAAAACTGTTTTTT CASRRQEREKLFF
TRBJ2-7 TRBV5-1 . TGCGCCAGCAGCTTGCTGTGGCTCTCGGGGGGCCCTCCGGGAACAAGCTCCTACGAGCAGTACTTC CASSLLWLSGGPPGTSSYEQYF